Listed below are T cell receptor beta chains from one sample, sequenced in a study of post-analysis software for immune sequencing data. TCRdb reprocessed the PCR reads with MiXCR, giving one entry per CDR3 protein. Of hundreds of thousands of distinct CDR3 sequences listed, roughly 30% were seen once; the top ten hold more than 0.55%. Material for sequencing was blood. These receptor sequences come from a girl aged 5-17 years with multiple sclerosis. CDR3s include the opening cysteine and the closing phenylalanine or tryptophan. The D gene is left open where the match is weak. Clone sizes are given selectively: once, few, many, or a class where the clone is expanded.

V gene	J gene	D gene	clone size	CDR3 protein	CDR3 DNA
TRBV6-2/TRBV6-3	TRBJ2-1	TRBD2	-	CATSIGTSENNEQFF	TGTGCCACTTCGATCGGGACTAGCGAAAACAATGAGCAGTTCTTC
TRBV15	TRBJ2-1	TRBD2	-	CATSGLIGTTSYNEQFF	TGTGCCACCAGCGGACTGATCGGGACTACTTCTTACAATGAGCAGTTCTTC
TRBV7-2	TRBJ1-2	-	few	CASSRKRDGYTF	TGTGCCAGCAGCCGCAAACGCGATGGCTACACCTTC
TRBV29-1	TRBJ1-2	-	-	CSVIGQPSYGYTF	TGCAGCGTGATCGGACAGCCGAGCTATGGCTACACCTTC
TRBV28	TRBJ2-3	-	-	CASSLLEIRADTQYF	TGTGCCAGCAGTTTATTGGAAATCAGGGCAGATACGCAGTATTTT
TRBV5-1	TRBJ2-3	-	few	CASSSNSATDTQYF	TGCGCCAGCAGCTCTAACTCCGCGACAGATACGCAGTATTTT
TRBV15	TRBJ2-5	-	few	CALGLGQETQYF	TGTGCCCTCGGACTGGGCCAAGAGACCCAGTACTTC
TRBV29-1	TRBJ2-5	-	many	CSVPKTALETQYF	TGCAGCGTCCCGAAAACGGCCCTGGAGACCCAGTACTTC
TRBV6-5	TRBJ2-7	-	few	CASSRGQFQILYEQYF	TGTGCCAGCAGCCGGGGGCAATTCCAGATCCTCTACGAGCAGTACTTC
TRBV4-2	TRBJ1-2	TRBD1	-	CASSQEYGTDQNGYTF	TGTGCCAGCAGCCAAGAGTACGGGACAGATCAAAATGGCTACACCTTC
TRBV12-3/TRBV12-4	TRBJ1-5	TRBD1	few	CASSGDLATGAYSNQPQHF	TGTGCCAGCAGTGGCGATTTGGCGACAGGGGCATATAGCAATCAGCCCCAGCATTTT
TRBV5-5	TRBJ2-3	TRBD1	few	CASSLVPQGSDTQYF	TGTGCCAGCAGCTTGGTCCCACAGGGGTCAGATACGCAGTATTTT
TRBV6-5	TRBJ1-1	-	few	CASSVRTGEAFF	TGTGCCAGCAGTGTTCGGACGGGTGAAGCTTTCTTT
TRBV7-8	TRBJ2-3	-	few	CASSPKVATDTQYF	TGTGCCAGCAGCCCTAAGGTGGCTACAGATACGCAGTATTTT